These 27 T cell receptor beta chains share one sample of origin, sequenced in a study of CD8 T cells in Susac syndrome. Random hexamers were used to reverse transcribe roughly 0.45 to 1 ug of RNA. Each CDR3 protein is one row after TCRdb ran MiXCR on the immunoSEQ multiplex PCR reads. The sample lists approximately 280,000 distinct CDR3 sequences, roughly 85% occurring once. The sequencing sample was made of CD8+ T cells from PBMCs. Every receptor here comes from a human donor with multiple sclerosis.

This chain links TRBV27 with TRBJ2-3; possible D gene TRBD2, 5 bases. The V and J ends lost 2 bases and 4 bases respectively, with 10 bases between them. The CDR3 is made up of 14 amino acids. Germline CDR1 is MNHEY and CDR2 is SMNVEV (reference sequence). For the CDR3, the DNA is TGTGCCAGCAGTTTAAGAGGGTTGGCAGATACGCAGTATTTT. Amino acids: CASSLRGLADTQYF.

Only one count was recorded for this clonotype. The chain is built from TRBV10-3 and TRBJ1-1; D remains unclear. The CDR3 has 12 amino acids. Germline lookup yields CDR1 ENHRY and CDR2 SYGVKD. With 6 bases removed from V and 3 bases from J, the gap between germline ends came to 8 bases. The CDR3 nucleotides are TGTGCCATCAGAGGAGTAGACACTGAAGCTTTCTTT. It translates to CAIRGVDTEAFF.

The chain recombines TRBV20-1 with TRBJ2-7, with 10 bases lining up with TRBD2. The germline V gene encodes CDR1 DFQATT and CDR2 SNEGSKA (reference sequence). The CDR3 extends over 18 amino acids. V was clipped by 3 bases and J by 0 bases; unmatched bases: 14. The CDR3 reads CSARLGGLPSGSSYEQYF. Here the CDR3 DNA reads TGCAGTGCTAGGCTCGGGGGGCTTCCTAGCGGGAGCTCCTACGAGCAGTACTTC.

V usage is TRBV9 and J usage is TRBJ1-1, with a possible D match to TRBD1 (6 bases). Per the germline V gene, CDR1 is SGDLS and CDR2 is YYNGEE. The CDR3 has 14 residues. The V and J ends lost 4 bases and 10 bases respectively, with 20 bases between them. The CDR3 protein is CASSPGDNTLPAFF. The CDR3 DNA sequence: TGTGCCAGCAGCCCGGGGGACAACACATTGCCAGCTTTCTTT.

This clonotype came up a few times. CDR3 in DNA: TGTGCCAGCAGTCCGTTAGGGACTAGCGGGAGAAACTACGAGCAGTACTTC. Translating it yields CASSPLGTSGRNYEQYF. This chain links TRBV12-3 or TRBV12-4 with TRBJ2-7; TRBD2 matches 14 bases. The CDR3 length is 17 residues. The junction had 9 bases not matched to a gene; V was cut back by 5 bases and J by 3 bases.

V is TRBV7-9 and J is TRBJ2-1, with 9 bases fitting TRBD2. Germline V gene lookup returns CDR1 SEHNR and CDR2 FQNEAQ (reference sequence). J lost 8 bases, V lost 4 bases, and 12 bases had no gene match. The CDR3 is made up of 16 amino acids. Written as DNA, the CDR3 is TGTGCCAGCAGCTACACTAGCGGGCCTAGGATGGATGAGCAGTTCTTC. It is translated as CASSYTSGPRMDEQFF.

The rearrangement uses TRBV19 and TRBJ2-7, with 8 bases identical to TRBD1. The junction had 10 bases not matched to a gene; V was cut back by 8 bases and J by 7 bases. Germline values: CDR1 LNHDA, CDR2 SQIVND (reference sequence). The CDR3 has 13 amino acids. The CDR3, as DNA: TGTGCCAGTTTAGGGACAGGCTTCCAGGAGCAGTACTTC. Protein product: CASLGTGFQEQYF.

The rearrangement uses TRBV7-9 and TRBJ1-3; 7 bases agree with TRBD1. Trimming at V came to 6 bases and at J to 3 bases, leaving 11 bases not matched to a gene. From germline, CDR1 is SEHNR and CDR2 FQNEAQ (reference sequence). The CDR3 is 16 residues long. CDR3: CASSLYPRDSGNTIYF. In DNA, the CDR3 is TGTGCCAGCAGTTTATACCCCAGGGACAGTGGAAACACCATATATTTT.

The chain combines TRBV6-1 with TRBJ2-7, with D perhaps matching TRBD1 (6 bases). The CDR3 consists of 15 residues. Germline assignment: CDR1 MNHNS and CDR2 SASEGT. V was shortened by 4 bases and J by 4 bases, with 17 bases between the two germline ends. The DNA for the CDR3 is TGTGCCAGCAGTGTGGGAACAGGGATGCCTTACGAGCAGTACTTC. Amino acids: CASSVGTGMPYEQYF.

This clonotype has just a few counts. This chain links TRBV7-9 with TRBJ2-2, with TRBD1 identical over 10 bases. CDR1 SEHNR and CDR2 FQNEAQ come from the germline V gene (reference sequence). Trimming took 4 bases from V and 6 from J; bases not matched to a gene: 2. The CDR3 sequence is 14 residues long. The CDR3 DNA reads as TGTGCCAGCAGCTCGGGACAGGGGTCCGGGGAGCTGTTTTTT. Encoded protein: CASSSGQGSGELFF.

The rearrangement joins TRBV29-1 to TRBJ1-2, with D possibly being TRBD1 (5 bases). The CDR3 contains 14 residues. Trimming left V 6 bases short and J 4 bases short, with 18 bases between. CDR1 is SQVTM, CDR2 ANQGSEA, per germline. For the CDR3, the DNA is TGCAGCGTACTTGAGCCAGGGACGCTCTATGGCTACACCTTC. It translates to CSVLEPGTLYGYTF.

The chain carries TRBV12-3 or TRBV12-4 and TRBJ2-1, with 7 bases fitting TRBD2. Losses at the gene ends were 5 bases for V and 4 bases for J; bases not matched to a gene: 5. The CDR3 contains 14 residues. The CDR3 protein is CASSPSGTYNEQFF. The DNA for the CDR3 is TGTGCCAGCAGTCCTAGCGGAACGTACAATGAGCAGTTCTTC.

This clonotype was observed once. The chain couples TRBV3-1 to TRBJ2-7; 10 bases map to TRBD2. Germline CDR1 reads LGHDT; CDR2 reads YNNKEL (reference sequence). Trimming cost V 4 bases and J 0 bases; bases outside gene matches: 3. CDR3 size: 15 residues. Here the CDR3 reads CASSPGLASSYEQYF. The CDR3 region has the DNA TGTGCCAGCAGCCCGGGACTAGCGAGCTCCTACGAGCAGTACTTC.

This CDR3 is CASSVSGLGYNEQFF. CDR3 in DNA: TGTGCCAGCAGCGTTTCGGGACTGGGGTACAATGAGCAGTTCTTC. The V gene is TRBV9, the J gene TRBJ2-1, with D perhaps matching TRBD2 (6 bases). V was trimmed by 2 bases and J by 4 bases, leaving 13 bases between them. Germline V CDR1 and CDR2: SGDLS, YYNGEE. The CDR3 is 15 residues long.

This sequence joins TRBV20-1 and TRBJ1-1; 8 nucleotides line up with TRBD1. Germline trimming cut 3 bases from V and 3 bases from J; bases unmatched to any gene: 12. This CDR3 contains 16 residues. The V gene's germline CDR1 is DFQATT and CDR2 SNEGSKA (reference sequence). This chain's CDR3 is CSASPTGGIWYTEAFF. DNA of the CDR3: TGCAGTGCTAGCCCTACAGGGGGTATTTGGTACACTGAAGCTTTCTTT.

This clonotype has just one count. For the CDR3, the DNA is TGTGCCAGGGGCCGAGCCAAAAACATTCAGTACTTC. It is translated as CARGRAKNIQYF. The rearrangement joins TRBV28 to TRBJ2-4; D remains unclear. There are 12 residues in the CDR3. Between the trimmed V and J ends, which lost 9 bases and 0 bases, there was a span of 6 bases. Per germline, CDR1 MDHEN and CDR2 SYDVKM.

The chain uses TRBV5-1 and TRBJ1-1, with D possibly matching TRBD1 (5 bases). This CDR3 contains 15 residues. Germline V gene data show CDR1 as SGHRS and CDR2 as YFSETQ. V gave up 4 bases and J gave up 6 bases, with 19 bases separating them. The chain's CDR3 is CASSDPPGGVAEAFF. The CDR3 DNA reads as TGCGCCAGCAGCGATCCCCCCGGGGGGGTGGCTGAAGCTTTCTTT.

V is TRBV27 and J is TRBJ2-7; a weak D match, TRBD1 (6 bases). This CDR3 contains 16 residues. The V end lost 4 bases, the J end lost 1 base, and 17 bases lay between the germline ends. Germline V gene data show CDR1 as MNHEY and CDR2 as SMNVEV (reference sequence). The CDR3 region has the DNA TGTGCCAGCAGTTACTCACAGGGCGCAGATTCCTACGAGCAGTACTTC. The encoded protein is CASSYSQGADSYEQYF.

The V call is TRBV7-2, the J call TRBJ2-7; D is possibly TRBD2 (5 bases). Trimming removed 5 bases from V and 2 bases from J, with 16 bases in between. The CDR3 has 15 amino acids. Germline V gene sequence: CDR1 SGHTA, CDR2 FQGNSA. CDR3 sequence reads: CASSPSLRAPYEQYF. CDR3 DNA sequence: TGTGCCAGCAGCCCCTCTTTGCGGGCTCCCTACGAGCAGTACTTC.

This sequence joins TRBV27 and TRBJ2-7; 9 nucleotides align to TRBD2. Unmatched junction bases numbered 11, after V lost 4 bases and J lost 7 bases. CDR3 length equals 15 residues. In germline, CDR1 is MNHEY, CDR2 SMNVEV (reference sequence). For the CDR3, the DNA is TGTGCCAGCAGTTCCCTCCAGCGGGGGGATGTTGAGCAGTACTTC. This gives the protein CASSSLQRGDVEQYF.

V is TRBV7-2 and J is TRBJ2-7; a possible D gene is TRBD2 (5 bases). CDR1 and CDR2 (germline): SGHTA, FQGNSA. Trimming stripped 1 base from V and 2 bases from J, with 15 bases between. The CDR3 runs to 16 residues. The CDR3 nucleotides read TGTGCCAGCAGCTTAGTAGTGGCGGGTGCCGCCTACGAGCAGTACTTC. Translation gives CASSLVVAGAAYEQYF.

V usage is TRBV5-6 and J usage is TRBJ2-1; D remains ambiguous. Germline V gives CDR1 SGHDT, CDR2 YYEEEE. The CDR3 is made up of 9 amino acids. Between the trimmed V and J ends, which lost 7 bases and 9 bases, there was a span of 5 bases. In nucleotides, the CDR3 is TGTGCCAGCGGAAGTGAGCAGTTCTTC. Protein sequence: CASGSEQFF.

This clonotype occurred a few times. The J gene is TRBJ2-1, the V gene TRBV27, with TRBD2 matching 8 bases. The CDR3 consists of 16 residues. The trim removed 0 bases at V and 2 bases at J, leaving 3 bases unmatched. Germline values: CDR1 MNHEY, CDR2 SMNVEV (reference sequence). CDR3 coding DNA: TGTGCCAGCAGTTTATCAGGTAGCGGGACCTACAATGAGCAGTTCTTC. Translated: CASSLSGSGTYNEQFF.

The CDR3 bases are TGTGCCAGCTTGATCCAGGGGGGAGGCACTGAAGCTTTCTTT. The encoded protein is CASLIQGGGTEAFF. The chain is built from TRBV12-3 or TRBV12-4 and TRBJ1-1; TRBD1 agrees at 7 bases. The CDR3 is 14 amino acids. Germline trimming cut 8 bases from V and 4 bases from J; bases unmatched to any gene: 10.

The chain has TRBV4-1 and TRBJ2-7; 8 bases are a match to TRBD1. CDR1 MGHRA and CDR2 YSYEKL come from the germline V gene. Trimming removed 0 bases from V and 2 bases from J; junction bases left unmatched: 9. The length of the CDR3 is 17 residues. CDR3 sequence reads: CASSQESRGPLAYEQYF. The CDR3, as DNA: TGCGCCAGCAGCCAAGAATCCAGGGGGCCACTAGCCTACGAGCAGTACTTC.

This clonotype was seen a few times. The chain couples TRBV6-1 to TRBJ1-5; D perhaps matches TRBD1 (5 bases). The CDR3 runs to 14 residues. Germline CDR1 reads MNHNS; CDR2 reads SASEGT. Trimming removed 8 bases from V and 3 bases from J, with 14 bases in between. Here the CDR3 reads CASYSGVLNQPQHF. DNA for the CDR3: TGTGCCAGCTACTCGGGGGTACTCAATCAGCCCCAGCATTTT.

CDR3 DNA: TGTGCCAGCAGCCAAGTATCCGGGGTCAGAGATACGCAGTATTTT. It codes for CASSQVSGVRDTQYF. The gene calls are TRBV4-2 and TRBJ2-3; possibly TRBD2 for D (5 bases). Germline CDR1 reads LGHNA; CDR2 reads YNFKEQ. The V end lost 1 base, the J end lost 5 bases, and 13 bases lay between the germline ends. The CDR3 spans 15 residues.